The 23 T cell receptor beta chains below were found in one sample sequenced in a study of T cells expressing NK-cell markers. TCRdb reprocessed the 5' RACE reads, with one entry per CDR3 protein and no DNA. The sample includes a few hundred thousand distinct CDR3 sequences. Specimen: blood T cells: a sorted CD56 or NKG2C T cell subset, CD4+ or CD8+ T cells, or bulk PBMC T cells (not recorded which). The receptor set was obtained from a woman in her forties or fifties in good health.

The chain recombines TRBV7-2 with TRBJ2-2; TCRdb calls TRBD2, which cannot be checked without DNA. The CDR3 sequence is 22 residues long. The germline gives CDR1 SGHTA, CDR2 FQGNSA. The CDR3 sequence is CASSIWEDLYLSGRENTGELFF. Filled out from reference TRBV7-2 and TRBJ2-2, the complete variable domain reads GAGVSQSPSNKVTEKGKDVELRCDPISGHTALYWYRQSLGQGLEFLIYFQGNSAPDKSGLPSDRFSAERTGGSVSTLTIQRTQQEDSAVYLCASSIWEDLYLSGRENTGELFFGEGSRLTVL.

The chain couples TRBV30 to TRBJ1-3; TCRdb selects TRBD1, and the lack of DNA leaves this call unchecked. The CDR3 length is 11 residues. CDR1 and CDR2 (germline): GTSNPN, SVGIG (reference sequence). CDR3 residues: CATSGGNTIYF.

The rearrangement links TRBV24-1 to TRBJ2-7; no DNA is available, so the TRBD2 call from TCRdb remains unchecked. The length of the CDR3 is 14 residues. Germline CDR1 and CDR2: KGHDR and SFDVKD. The CDR3 protein is CATSVKRTVYEQYF.

This chain links TRBV12-3 or TRBV12-4 with TRBJ2-3. The CDR3 contains 11 residues. CDR3 in amino acids: CASSSTPTQYF.

This chain connects TRBV6-5 to TRBJ2-2. The CDR3 extends over 14 amino acids. Germline V gene lookup returns CDR1 MNHEY and CDR2 SVGAGI. CDR3: CASRLLQNTGELFF.

This chain uses TRBV11-3 with TRBJ2-4; TCRdb's D call, TRBD1, is unchecked because there is no DNA. The CDR3 contains 17 residues. Germline V lookup: CDR1 SGHNT, CDR2 YENEEA. CDR3 amino acids: CASSRGGVQVWKNIQYF.

The chain uses TRBV7-6 and TRBJ1-1; lacking DNA, the TRBD1 call made by TCRdb goes unchecked. The CDR3 runs to 15 residues. Germline CDR1 reads SGHVS; CDR2 reads FNYEAQ. The chain's CDR3 is CASSLETGRSTEAFF.

The rearrangement uses TRBV20-1 and TRBJ1-1. The CDR3 runs 15 residues. Germline V gives CDR1 DFQATT, CDR2 SNEGSKA (reference sequence). CDR3 protein: CSARDLGRMNTEAFF.

The chain links TRBV11-2 to TRBJ2-2; with no DNA, the TCRdb D assignment of TRBD1 cannot be verified. The CDR3 covers 18 residues. Germline CDR1 and CDR2: SGHAT and FQNNGV. CDR3 residues: CASSPLGTTGSNTGELFF. Combining the CDR3 with reference TRBV11-2 and TRBJ2-2 gives the whole variable domain EAGVAQSPRYKIIEKRQSVAFWCNPISGHATLYWYQQILGQGPKLLIQFQNNGVVDDSQLPKDRFSAERLKGVDSTLKIQPAKLEDSAVYLCASSPLGTTGSNTGELFFGEGSRLTVL.

The rearrangement uses TRBV5-5 and TRBJ2-1. CDR1 is SGHKS and CDR2 is YYEKEE in the germline V gene (reference sequence). There are 15 residues in the CDR3. CDR3 protein: CASGATGGSYNEQFF. The full variable domain, rest sourced from reference TRBV5-5 and TRBJ2-1, is DAGVTQSPTHLIKTRGQQVTLRCSPISGHKSVSWYQQVLGQGPQFIFQYYEKEERGRGNFPDRFSARQFPNYSSELNVNALLLGDSALYLCASGATGGSYNEQFFGPGTRLTVL.

The chain combines TRBV11-2 with TRBJ2-3; TCRdb names TRBD1, which stays unverified in the absence of DNA. CDR1 and CDR2 from the germline V gene are SGHAT and FQNNGV. The CDR3 is 14 residues long. CDR3 protein: CASSRDRAHDTQYF.

The chain links TRBV4-1 to TRBJ1-1; TCRdb names TRBD1, which stays unverified in the absence of DNA. Germline CDR1 is MGHRA and CDR2 is YSYEKL. CDR3 length: 16 residues. The CDR3 here is CASSRGDRTTPSQAFF.

The rearrangement joins TRBV7-2 to TRBJ2-5; TCRdb proposes TRBD2, but this gene call is untestable without DNA. CDR1 is SGHTA and CDR2 is FQGNSA in the germline V gene. The CDR3 loop spans 12 amino acids. The CDR3 here is CASSRWAETQYF.

The rearrangement joins TRBV5-1 to TRBJ2-1; TCRdb's D call, TRBD1, is unchecked because there is no DNA. The CDR3 has 11 amino acids. Germline CDR1 and CDR2: SGHRS and YFSETQ. The CDR3 loop reads CASSTGVEQFF.

This chain joins TRBV9 and TRBJ2-2; TCRdb designates TRBD1, a call that cannot be tested without DNA. The CDR3 consists of 15 residues. The germline gives CDR1 SGDLS, CDR2 YYNGEE. This CDR3 reads CASSVEGVISGELFF.

V usage is TRBV6-2 or TRBV6-3 and J usage is TRBJ1-2. The CDR3 consists of 13 residues. Germline CDR1 and CDR2: MNHEY and SVGEGT. CDR3 sequence reads: CATQEFANYGYTF.

The V gene is TRBV20-1, the J gene TRBJ1-1; absent DNA, TCRdb's TRBD1 call cannot be checked. The CDR3 contains 15 residues. Germline lookup yields CDR1 DFQATT and CDR2 SNEGSKA (reference sequence). Here the CDR3 reads CSARDQARGHTEAFF.

The chain is built from TRBV10-3 and TRBJ2-7; TCRdb outputs TRBD1, but without DNA this stays unchecked. The CDR3 is 16 residues long. Germline loops: CDR1 ENHRY, CDR2 SYGVKD. CDR3 amino acids: CAISPGTRGLSYEQYF.

The V and J genes are TRBV5-1 and TRBJ1-5; the D gene TCRdb calls, TRBD1, cannot be checked with no DNA. The CDR3 runs 15 residues. Germline values: CDR1 SGHRS, CDR2 YFSETQ. CDR3 protein: CASSLGVAGGQPQHF.

The rearrangement joins TRBV12-3 or TRBV12-4 to TRBJ2-1; with no DNA, the TCRdb D assignment of TRBD2 cannot be verified. The CDR3 extends over 15 amino acids. The CDR3 spells CASNHAGGGYNEQFF.

The chain joins TRBV19 to TRBJ2-3; TCRdb's D call of TRBD2 is untestable without DNA. The CDR3 totals 14 residues. Germline loops: CDR1 LNHDA, CDR2 SQIVND (reference sequence). This CDR3 reads CASKTGDGTDTQYF.

The chain has TRBV11-2 and TRBJ2-2; TCRdb indicates TRBD2, and absent DNA this call remains unverified. The CDR3 extends over 16 amino acids. CDR1 is SGHAT and CDR2 is FQNNGV in the germline V gene. CDR3 amino acids: CASSVTRALGTGELFF.

The chain has TRBV29-1 and TRBJ2-2. Germline V gives CDR1 SQVTM, CDR2 ANQGSEA. CDR3 length equals 17 residues. The CDR3 region is CSDRTRLWVKNTGELFF.